This note documents a single TCR beta chain sequence. Antigen unknown. Specified treatment: approximately 9-day PBMC culture with coronavirus spike peptide pools or control peptides (ViraFEST assay). There were positive PCR dates ranging from March to December 2020, all predating US Alpha, Beta and Delta variants. Germline lookup yields CDR1 MNHEY and CDR2 SVGAGI. V lost 0 bases and J lost 4, with 4 bases in between. The CDR3 is 13 amino acids. The sample belongs to a study of vaccination and CD4 T cells after COVID-19. Study in general: With a range of 35 to 161, the median interval from diagnosis to drawing post-COVID samples was approximately 91 days. Overlapping spike pools from SARS-CoV-2 and HCoV-NL63, HCoV-OC43 and HCoV-229E served as culture stimuli. Study-wide points: Convalescent patients showed a median 86.3% of reactive clones that were seen only post-vaccination.

Scientists ran DNA taken from cultured CD4+ T cells through the Oncomine TCR Beta short-read assay for sequencing. From the PCR reads, TCRdb called clonotypes with MiXCR, one entry per CDR3 protein. This sample has around 15,000 distinct CDR3 sequences, with around 60% found just once. This clonotype originated in a human donor who had recovered from COVID-19. What was sequenced was CD4+ T cells from blood, cultured in vitro. The chain uses TRBV6-5 and TRBJ1-3; the D is unclear. CDR3 residues: CASSYSKGNTIYF. The CDR3 DNA reads TGTGCCAGCAGTTACTCGAAAGGAAACACCATATATTTT.